The 3 T cell receptor beta chains in this list originate from one sample, sequenced in a study of blood T cell repertoires in COVID-19. This table comes from immunoSEQ multiplex PCR, and its TCRdb copy is limited to in-frame clones, with some not included. The sample has around 50,000 clones; approximately 83% are singletons. The sample was peripheral blood. Receptors originate from an older man with acute or convalescent COVID-19.

This chain connects TRBV7-2 to TRBJ2-3, with 11 bases aligning to TRBD1. The germline V gene has CDR1 SGHTA and CDR2 FQGNSA. This CDR3 region has 15 residues. Losses at the gene ends were 4 bases for V and 5 bases for J; bases not matched to a gene: 5. The CDR3 is CASSSRDRGVDTQYF. The CDR3 DNA reads TGTGCCAGCAGCTCCCGGGACAGGGGGGTAGATACGCAGTATTTT.

The chain uses TRBV2 and TRBJ1-5; 9 bases align to TRBD1. This CDR3 has 15 residues. J gave up 1 base and V 5 bases, and 3 bases lay outside the gene matches. Germline V gene data show CDR1 as SNHLY and CDR2 as FYNNEI. The CDR3, as DNA: TGTGCCAGCAGTAACGACAGGGGGAGCAATCAGCCCCAGCATTTT. This translates into CASSNDRGSNQPQHF. Full variable domain (outside the CDR3, taken from reference TRBV2 and TRBJ1-5): EPEVTQTPSHQVTQMGQEVILRCVPISNHLYFYWYRQILGQKVEFLVSFYNNEISEKSEIFDDQFSVERPDGSNFTLKIRSTKLEDSAMYFCASSNDRGSNQPQHFGDGTRLSIL.

The rearrangement uses TRBV3-1 (or the pseudogene TRBV3-2) and TRBJ2-7; tentative D call: TRBD2 (5 bases). This CDR3 region has 13 residues. V was cut by 5 bases and J by 0 bases, with 8 bases left in between. Germline values: CDR1 LGHDT, CDR2 YNNKEL (reference sequence). The CDR3 loop is CASSAGYSYEQYF. In nucleotides, the CDR3 is TGTGCCAGCAGCGCGGGTTACTCCTACGAGCAGTACTTC.